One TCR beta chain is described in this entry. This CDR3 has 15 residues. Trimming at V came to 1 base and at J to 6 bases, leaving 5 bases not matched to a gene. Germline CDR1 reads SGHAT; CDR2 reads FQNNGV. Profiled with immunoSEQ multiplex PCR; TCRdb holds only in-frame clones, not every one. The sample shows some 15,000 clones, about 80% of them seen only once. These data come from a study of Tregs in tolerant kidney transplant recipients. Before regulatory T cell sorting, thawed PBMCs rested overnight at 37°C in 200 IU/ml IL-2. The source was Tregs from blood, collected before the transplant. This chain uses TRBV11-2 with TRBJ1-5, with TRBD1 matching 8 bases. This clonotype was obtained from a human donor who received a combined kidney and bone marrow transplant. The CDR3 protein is CASSLGTGSAQPQHF. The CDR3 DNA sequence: TGTGCCAGCAGCTTAGGGACAGGGTCCGCTCAGCCCCAGCATTTT.